A selection of T cell receptor beta chains follows, all from one sample in a study of T-cell reconstitution after alpha-beta-depleted transplantation in children. TCRdb reprocessed the PCR reads via MiXCR and lists one record per CDR3 protein. This table holds approximately 590,000 distinct CDR3 sequences, about 10% found once. This specimen consisted of PBMCs from the stem cell graft donor, obtained from the stem cell graft. These receptors were taken from a human donor who donated a stem cell graft to a child with acute myeloid leukemia. CDR3s include the opening cysteine and the closing phenylalanine or tryptophan. The D gene is left open where the match is weak. Clone size is stated in some rows and not others, as once, few, many or a class when expanded.

d_call: NA
j_call: TRBJ2-7
clone_size: NA
v_call: TRBV20-1
cdr3_aa: CSARDFRSYEQYF
cdr3_nt: TGCAGTGCTAGAGATTTTAGGTCCTACGAGCAGTACTTC

d_call: NA
j_call: TRBJ2-1
clone_size: NA
v_call: TRBV3-1
cdr3_aa: CASSLTDLFEQFF
cdr3_nt: TGTGCCAGCAGCCTAACGGACTTGTTTGAGCAGTTCTTC

d_call: NA
j_call: TRBJ2-2
clone_size: few
v_call: TRBV3-1
cdr3_aa: CASKEEGVFTGELFF
cdr3_nt: TGTGCCAGCAAAGAAGAAGGTGTCTTCACCGGGGAGCTGTTTTTT

d_call: NA
j_call: TRBJ1-1
clone_size: NA
v_call: TRBV20-1
cdr3_aa: CSARVWGPNTEAFF
cdr3_nt: TGCAGTGCTAGAGTGTGGGGCCCGAACACTGAAGCTTTCTTT

d_call: TRBD2
j_call: TRBJ2-3
clone_size: few
v_call: TRBV3-1
cdr3_aa: CASSQGGLAADTQYF
cdr3_nt: TGTGCCAGCAGCCAAGGGGGACTAGCGGCAGATACGCAGTATTTT

d_call: TRBD1
j_call: TRBJ1-2
clone_size: many
v_call: TRBV6-5
cdr3_aa: CASSSTGTEYGYTF
cdr3_nt: TGTGCCAGCAGTTCGACCGGGACAGAGTATGGCTACACCTTC

d_call: TRBD2
j_call: TRBJ2-2
clone_size: few
v_call: TRBV7-2
cdr3_aa: CASSRAGGFTGELFF
cdr3_nt: TGTGCCAGCAGCCGAGCGGGAGGCTTTACCGGGGAGCTGTTTTTT

d_call: NA
j_call: TRBJ2-1
clone_size: few
v_call: TRBV25-1
cdr3_aa: CASSELVGNEQFF
cdr3_nt: TGTGCCAGCAGTGAGCTAGTAGGGAATGAGCAGTTCTTC

d_call: NA
j_call: TRBJ2-2
clone_size: many
v_call: TRBV7-6
cdr3_aa: CASSLGQSTGELFF
cdr3_nt: TGTGCCAGCAGCCTCGGACAGAGCACCGGGGAGCTGTTTTTT

d_call: NA
j_call: TRBJ1-1
clone_size: NA
v_call: TRBV6-1
cdr3_aa: CASLPPRGPNTEAFF
cdr3_nt: TGTGCCAGTCTTCCTCCCAGGGGACCGAACACTGAAGCTTTCTTT

d_call: NA
j_call: TRBJ2-6
clone_size: NA
v_call: TRBV6-1
cdr3_aa: CASRPSGSGANVLTF
cdr3_nt: TGTGCCAGCCGACCCTCAGGGTCTGGGGCCAACGTCCTGACTTTC

d_call: TRBD1
j_call: TRBJ1-2
clone_size: NA
v_call: TRBV20-1
cdr3_aa: CSALTGGFYGYTF
cdr3_nt: TGCAGTGCTCTTACAGGGGGATTCTATGGCTACACCTTC

d_call: NA
j_call: TRBJ2-3
clone_size: many
v_call: TRBV29-1
cdr3_aa: CSVDLPGGTDTQYF
cdr3_nt: TGCAGCGTTGATCTCCCGGGGGGCACAGATACGCAGTATTTT

d_call: NA
j_call: TRBJ1-2
clone_size: NA
v_call: TRBV12-3/TRBV12-4
cdr3_aa: CASSSPLGSNYGYTF
cdr3_nt: TGTGCCAGCAGTTCCCCCCTAGGGAGTAACTATGGCTACACCTTC

d_call: NA
j_call: TRBJ2-1
clone_size: NA
v_call: TRBV15
cdr3_aa: CATSRDRIPINEQFF
cdr3_nt: TGTGCCACCAGCAGAGATCGGATACCCATCAATGAGCAGTTCTTC

d_call: NA
j_call: TRBJ2-6
clone_size: few
v_call: TRBV20-1
cdr3_aa: CSARVPSTGANVLTF
cdr3_nt: TGCAGTGCTAGAGTGCCTAGTACTGGGGCCAACGTCCTGACTTTC

d_call: TRBD2
j_call: TRBJ2-7
clone_size: NA
v_call: TRBV3-1
cdr3_aa: CASSQGPTGLAGGYEQYF
cdr3_nt: TGTGCCAGCAGCCAAGGGCCCACGGGACTAGCGGGGGGATACGAGCAGTACTTC

d_call: NA
j_call: TRBJ1-2
clone_size: few
v_call: TRBV27
cdr3_aa: CASSFLQGGYGYTF
cdr3_nt: TGTGCCAGCAGTTTTTTACAGGGAGGGTATGGCTACACCTTC

d_call: NA
j_call: TRBJ1-5
clone_size: few
v_call: TRBV12-3/TRBV12-4
cdr3_aa: CASSFQRDQPQHF
cdr3_nt: TGTGCCAGCAGTTTTCAGAGGGATCAGCCCCAGCATTTT

d_call: NA
j_call: TRBJ2-2
clone_size: few
v_call: TRBV5-8
cdr3_aa: CASSLKILNTGELFF
cdr3_nt: TGTGCCAGCAGCCTCAAGATATTGAACACCGGGGAGCTGTTTTTT

d_call: NA
j_call: TRBJ1-1
clone_size: few
v_call: TRBV5-1
cdr3_aa: CASSLAGAVMNTEAFF
cdr3_nt: TGCGCCAGCAGCTTGGCAGGGGCTGTGATGAACACTGAAGCTTTCTTT

d_call: NA
j_call: TRBJ1-1
clone_size: NA
v_call: TRBV6-5
cdr3_aa: CASSSRSLGAGTEAFF
cdr3_nt: TGTGCCAGCAGTTCTCGATCCCTAGGGGCTGGCACTGAAGCTTTCTTT

d_call: NA
j_call: TRBJ2-3
clone_size: few
v_call: TRBV5-1
cdr3_aa: CASSLDGEVSTDTQYF
cdr3_nt: TGCGCCAGCAGCTTGGATGGGGAAGTCAGCACAGATACGCAGTATTTT

d_call: TRBD1
j_call: TRBJ2-6
clone_size: NA
v_call: TRBV7-9
cdr3_aa: CASSYYQGAGANVLTF
cdr3_nt: TGTGCCAGCAGCTATTACCAGGGGGCTGGGGCCAACGTCCTGACTTTC

d_call: NA
j_call: TRBJ2-3
clone_size: many
v_call: TRBV4-2
cdr3_aa: CASSNSKFGTDTQYF
cdr3_nt: TGTGCCAGCAGCAATAGTAAATTCGGCACAGATACGCAGTATTTT

d_call: NA
j_call: TRBJ2-1
clone_size: few
v_call: TRBV4-3
cdr3_aa: CASSQDRPYIDNEQFF
cdr3_nt: TGCGCCAGCAGCCAAGATAGACCCTATATTGACAATGAGCAGTTCTTC

d_call: NA
j_call: TRBJ2-7
clone_size: few
v_call: TRBV4-2
cdr3_aa: CASSQERTSYEQYF
cdr3_nt: TGTGCCAGCAGCCAAGAAAGGACCTCCTACGAGCAGTACTTC

d_call: NA
j_call: TRBJ2-3
clone_size: NA
v_call: TRBV27
cdr3_aa: CASRPGGTRLAQYF
cdr3_nt: TGTGCCAGCAGACCAGGCGGGACTCGTTTAGCGCAGTATTTT

d_call: TRBD1
j_call: TRBJ1-4
clone_size: NA
v_call: TRBV6-1
cdr3_aa: CASRPGQFYEKLFF
cdr3_nt: TGTGCCAGCAGGCCGGGACAGTTCTATGAAAAACTGTTTTTT

d_call: TRBD1
j_call: TRBJ1-1
clone_size: NA
v_call: TRBV2
cdr3_aa: CANSRDRNTEAFF
cdr3_nt: TGTGCCAACAGTAGGGACAGGAACACTGAAGCTTTCTTT

d_call: TRBD2
j_call: TRBJ2-1
clone_size: many
v_call: TRBV24-1
cdr3_aa: CATSDDGLAGWVDEQFF
cdr3_nt: TGTGCCACCAGTGATGACGGACTAGCGGGATGGGTCGATGAGCAGTTCTTC

d_call: NA
j_call: TRBJ2-7
clone_size: NA
v_call: TRBV24-1
cdr3_aa: CATSDNGFYEQYF
cdr3_nt: TGTGCCACCAGTGACAACGGGTTCTACGAGCAGTACTTC

d_call: TRBD1
j_call: TRBJ1-1
clone_size: NA
v_call: TRBV7-2
cdr3_aa: CASSAQGTPEEEAFF
cdr3_nt: TGTGCCAGCAGCGCACAGGGGACCCCTGAAGAAGAAGCTTTCTTT

d_call: NA
j_call: TRBJ2-1
clone_size: many
v_call: TRBV5-1
cdr3_aa: CASGGGIYNEQFF
cdr3_nt: TGCGCCAGCGGGGGAGGAATTTACAATGAGCAGTTCTTC

d_call: NA
j_call: TRBJ2-1
clone_size: many
v_call: TRBV6-2/TRBV6-3
cdr3_aa: CASRRDNEQFF
cdr3_nt: TGTGCCAGCAGGCGAGACAATGAGCAGTTCTTC

d_call: TRBD1
j_call: TRBJ2-6
clone_size: few
v_call: TRBV11-1
cdr3_aa: CASSPPGTEKSGANVLTF
cdr3_nt: TGTGCCAGCAGCCCCCCCGGGACAGAGAAATCTGGGGCCAACGTCCTGACTTTC

d_call: TRBD1
j_call: TRBJ2-7
clone_size: NA
v_call: TRBV25-1
cdr3_aa: CASSESLTGSYEQYF
cdr3_nt: TGTGCCAGCAGTGAATCTCTGACAGGGTCCTACGAGCAGTACTTC

d_call: TRBD1
j_call: TRBJ1-6
clone_size: NA
v_call: TRBV29-1
cdr3_aa: CSVPGQGAGSPLHF
cdr3_nt: TGCAGCGTTCCGGGACAGGGGGCAGGATCACCCCTCCACTTT

d_call: NA
j_call: TRBJ2-1
clone_size: many
v_call: TRBV5-1
cdr3_aa: CASSPPGLGTGEQFF
cdr3_nt: TGCGCCAGCAGCCCTCCGGGACTTGGGACGGGCGAGCAGTTCTTC

d_call: NA
j_call: TRBJ1-1
clone_size: many
v_call: TRBV4-2
cdr3_aa: CASSQELGGALEAFF
cdr3_nt: TGTGCCAGCAGCCAAGAGTTAGGAGGGGCCCTTGAAGCTTTCTTT

d_call: NA
j_call: TRBJ2-3
clone_size: few
v_call: TRBV20-1
cdr3_aa: CSARVQGRSRGDTQYF
cdr3_nt: TGCAGTGCTAGAGTGCAGGGGCGATCAAGGGGAGATACGCAGTATTTT

d_call: NA
j_call: TRBJ2-3
clone_size: NA
v_call: TRBV9
cdr3_aa: CASSVVTRGDMTQYF
cdr3_nt: TGTGCCAGCAGCGTAGTGACCAGGGGGGATATGACGCAGTATTTT

d_call: TRBD2
j_call: TRBJ2-7
clone_size: NA
v_call: TRBV14
cdr3_aa: CASKMTSGSYEQYF
cdr3_nt: TGTGCCAGCAAGATGACTAGCGGCTCCTACGAGCAGTACTTC

d_call: NA
j_call: TRBJ1-2
clone_size: many
v_call: TRBV20-1
cdr3_aa: CSAAYRATEGLGYGYTF
cdr3_nt: TGCAGTGCTGCCTACAGGGCAACGGAGGGACTAGGCTATGGCTACACCTTC

d_call: TRBD1
j_call: TRBJ1-3
clone_size: few
v_call: TRBV7-8
cdr3_aa: CASSLEGRQGARRNTIYF
cdr3_nt: TGTGCCAGCAGCTTAGAGGGGAGACAGGGGGCGAGGAGAAACACCATATATTTT

d_call: NA
j_call: TRBJ1-3
clone_size: NA
v_call: TRBV29-1
cdr3_aa: CSVDGAPGNTIYF
cdr3_nt: TGCAGCGTTGACGGTGCTCCTGGAAACACCATATATTTT

d_call: NA
j_call: TRBJ2-1
clone_size: many
v_call: TRBV20-1
cdr3_aa: CSARREVSSYNEQFF
cdr3_nt: TGCAGTGCTAGAAGGGAGGTCAGCTCCTACAATGAGCAGTTCTTC

d_call: NA
j_call: TRBJ2-3
clone_size: few
v_call: TRBV7-6
cdr3_aa: CASSSWVGLEDTQYF
cdr3_nt: TGTGCCAGCAGCTCGTGGGTAGGACTTGAGGATACGCAGTATTTT

d_call: NA
j_call: TRBJ2-5
clone_size: few
v_call: TRBV20-1
cdr3_aa: CSAQEGGTQYF
cdr3_nt: TGCAGTGCCCAGGAGGGGGGGACCCAGTACTTC

d_call: NA
j_call: TRBJ2-5
clone_size: NA
v_call: TRBV7-2
cdr3_aa: CASSSTVGGGRETQYF
cdr3_nt: TGTGCCAGCAGCTCGACGGTGGGAGGGGGCAGAGAGACCCAGTACTTC

d_call: NA
j_call: TRBJ1-6
clone_size: NA
v_call: TRBV7-9
cdr3_aa: CASSKVSGRPNSPLHF
cdr3_nt: TGTGCCAGCAGCAAGGTTTCGGGCAGGCCTAATTCACCCCTCCACTTT

d_call: NA
j_call: TRBJ2-7
clone_size: many
v_call: TRBV4-3
cdr3_aa: CASSQDGRTSYEQYF
cdr3_nt: TGCGCCAGCAGCCAAGATGGAAGGACAAGCTACGAGCAGTACTTC

d_call: TRBD1
j_call: TRBJ2-5
clone_size: many
v_call: TRBV3-1
cdr3_aa: CASSLTGRQETQYF
cdr3_nt: TGTGCCAGCAGCCTGACAGGGCGCCAAGAGACCCAGTACTTC

d_call: NA
j_call: TRBJ2-2
clone_size: few
v_call: TRBV14
cdr3_aa: CASNVIRPTNTGELFF
cdr3_nt: TGTGCCAGCAACGTTATAAGGCCCACGAACACCGGGGAGCTGTTTTTT

d_call: NA
j_call: TRBJ2-2
clone_size: NA
v_call: TRBV6-5
cdr3_aa: CASWFFSANFNGELFF
cdr3_nt: TGTGCCAGCTGGTTCTTTAGCGCCAATTTTAACGGGGAGCTGTTTTTT

d_call: NA
j_call: TRBJ2-5
clone_size: NA
v_call: TRBV5-1
cdr3_aa: CASSLKLPKETQYF
cdr3_nt: TGCGCCAGCAGCTTGAAACTACCGAAAGAGACCCAGTACTTC

d_call: TRBD2
j_call: TRBJ2-7
clone_size: many
v_call: TRBV12-3/TRBV12-4
cdr3_aa: CASSLSSGSSYEQYF
cdr3_nt: TGTGCCAGCAGTTTATCTAGCGGTAGCTCCTACGAGCAGTACTTC